This T cell receptor (beta chain) is drawn from a study of OX40 agonist ivuxolimab in advanced cancers. Background on the study: Treatment received earlier with anti-PD-1, anti-PD-L1 or anti-CTLA-4 agents was allowed, and under 50% had some.

The CDR3 sequence is 16 residues long. Unmatched junction bases numbered 4, after V lost 3 bases and J lost 2 bases. Germline CDR1 reads SGHTA; CDR2 reads FQGNSA. General observations from the study: Antigen specificity was not determined for the expanded peripheral T cells. Some patients who did not respond also had low normalized T-cell clonal expansion.

The assay was immunoSEQ multiplex PCR, and TCRdb's table has in-frame clones only and misses some. Among tens of thousands of clones listed, 82% were seen once. Individuals having autoimmune disease history or systemic immunosuppression were not enrolled. With respect to this clone: As yet, its antigen is unknown.

This rearrangement joins TRBV7-2 to TRBJ2-4; TRBD2 matches at 10 bases. The clonotype originates from an adult with an advanced solid tumor such as melanoma, head and neck, liver or kidney cancer. The material was CD4+ or CD8+ T cells sorted from blood, obtained in a trial of the OX40 agonist ivuxolimab. CDR3 bases: TGTGCCAGCAGCTTGGAGCGGGGGGGGTCCAAAAACATTCAGTACTTC. It translates to CASSLERGGSKNIQYF. The entire variable domain, with the rest obtained from reference TRBV7-2 and TRBJ2-4, is as follows: GAGVSQSPSNKVTEKGKDVELRCDPISGHTALYWYRQSLGQGLEFLIYFQGNSAPDKSGLPSDRFSAERTGGSVSTLTIQRTQQEDSAVYLCASSLERGGSKNIQYFGAGTRLSVL.